Shown below are 30 T cell receptor beta chains from a single sample sequenced in a study of post-analysis software for immune sequencing data (dated by TCRdb to 2014 to 2015). The full study reports these points: Several TRBV segments, including TRBV5-6, TRBV5-1 and TRBV20-1, were significantly more frequent in patients than controls.

Libraries were prepared through PCR. Data came from an Illumina HiSeq 2500. To reduce PCR and sequencing biases, unique molecular identifiers were incorporated into the TCR beta cDNA libraries. Clones were called with MiXCR by TCRdb after fastp trimmed the public reads at Q25, and only in-frame beta chains were retained. Merged by CDR3 protein, the rows form single entries marked with the most common genes and DNA. The sample has hundreds of thousands of distinct CDR3 sequences on record, approximately 59% of them singletons. Approximately 10% of the sample belongs to the ten largest clones. Antigen specificity for these receptors is unknown. The specimen was blood. These receptors originate from a girl aged 2-10 years with multiple sclerosis.

The sample holds a few counts of this clonotype. The rearrangement uses TRBV2 and TRBJ2-7; D call uncertain. The CDR3 has 13 amino acids. The germline V gene encodes CDR1 SNHLY and CDR2 FYNNEI. Trimming removed 4 bases at V and 0 bases at J, with 7 bases between. The CDR3 nucleotides are TGTGCCAGCAGTGGACTTAGCTCCTACGAGCAGTACTTC. It specifies CASSGLSSYEQYF.

This sequence joins TRBV5-5 and TRBJ2-1, with TRBD2 matching 8 bases. The CDR3 consists of 15 residues. Unmatched junction bases numbered 6, after V lost 0 bases and J lost 7 bases. Germline CDR1 and CDR2: SGHKS and YYEKEE (reference sequence). This chain's CDR3 is CASSLATGGWNEQFF. CDR3 nucleotides: TGTGCCAGCAGCTTGGCTACGGGAGGGTGGAATGAGCAGTTCTTC. Supplemented by reference TRBV5-5 and TRBJ2-1, the full variable domain reads DAGVTQSPTHLIKTRGQQVTLRCSPISGHKSVSWYQQVLGQGPQFIFQYYEKEERGRGNFPDRFSARQFPNYSSELNVNALLLGDSALYLCASSLATGGWNEQFFGPGTRLTVL.

The genes are TRBV5-1 and TRBJ2-5; 9 nucleotides match TRBD1. The end of the DNA aligns better with TRBJ2-7, so the J call may be wrong. The CDR3 totals 14 residues. Germline V gives CDR1 SGHRS, CDR2 YFSETQ. CDR3 sequence: CASSTPGQGDEQYF. CDR3 nucleotide sequence: TGCGCCAGCAGCACCCCGGGACAGGGCGACGAGCAGTACTTC.

The J gene is TRBJ2-5, the V gene TRBV20-1, with D possibly matching TRBD2 (6 bases). The J call is doubtful: the DNA matches TRBJ2-7 better. Looked up from germline, CDR1 is DFQATT and CDR2 is SNEGSKA (reference sequence). The length of the CDR3 is 13 residues. DNA for the CDR3: TGCAGTGCTAGTAATAGGGAGGCCTACGAGCAGTACTTC. This sequence encodes CSASNREAYEQYF.

This clonotype has more than one count but fewer than ten. The chain carries TRBV11-2 and TRBJ2-1, with a tentative D call TRBD2 (5 bases). From germline, CDR1 is SGHAT and CDR2 FQNNGV. The ends were cut back, 1 base at V and 9 bases at J, with 7 bases in the middle. The CDR3 consists of 12 residues. For the CDR3, the DNA is TGTGCCAGCAGCTTAGGGACTGGTGAGCAGTTCTTC. The encoded protein is CASSLGTGEQFF.

This sequence joins TRBV4-3 and TRBJ1-2; D is perhaps TRBD1 (5 bases). This CDR3 region has 15 residues. Germline assignment: CDR1 LGHNA and CDR2 YSLEER. Trimming shortened V by 1 base and J by 1 base, and 10 bases separated the two germline ends. DNA for the CDR3: TGCGCCAGCAGCCAAGCGGTGGGGGGTAACTATGGCTACACCTTC. It translates to CASSQAVGGNYGYTF.

The table lists this clonotype with a few counts. This chain connects TRBV20-1 to TRBJ2-3, with D unresolved. Trimming removed 0 bases from V and 7 bases from J, with 14 bases in between. From germline, CDR1 is DFQATT and CDR2 SNEGSKA (reference sequence). CDR3 length: 14 residues. The DNA of the CDR3 is TGCAGTGCTAGAGATCAGGATTTACTCAATACGCAGTATTTT. Its protein is CSARDQDLLNTQYF.

The V call is TRBV29-1, the J call TRBJ2-1, with 8 bases identical to TRBD1. The V segment lost 7 bases and the J segment 2 bases; nucleotides outside the gene matches: 7. The length of the CDR3 is 14 residues. The germline V gene has CDR1 SQVTM and CDR2 ANQGSEA. The CDR3 protein is CSALGQGPYNEQFF. CDR3 bases: TGCAGCGCCCTAGGACAGGGCCCCTACAATGAGCAGTTCTTC.

This rearrangement joins TRBV29-1 to TRBJ2-1; TRBD1 aligns across 8 bases. V lost 0 bases, J lost 9 bases, and 13 bases stayed unmatched. In germline, CDR1 is SQVTM, CDR2 ANQGSEA. CDR3 length: 16 amino acids. CDR3 sequence: CSVEDPRDRPRGEQFF. The CDR3 DNA reads as TGCAGCGTTGAAGACCCCAGGGACAGGCCCAGAGGTGAGCAGTTCTTC.

This clonotype came up a few times. The chain carries TRBV20-1 and TRBJ2-7, with 7 bases that match TRBD2. Trimming cost V 3 bases and J 5 bases; bases outside gene matches: 10. CDR3 length equals 14 residues. The germline V gene encodes CDR1 DFQATT and CDR2 SNEGSKA (reference sequence). The DNA for the CDR3 is TGCAGTGCTAGGGAGACTAGCCGGGCGAACGAGCAGTACTTC. Amino acids: CSARETSRANEQYF.

This chain joins TRBV27 and TRBJ1-5; 7 bases agree with TRBD1. V was pared by 8 bases and J by 5 bases, with 3 bases of the junction left unmatched. CDR1 is MNHEY, CDR2 SMNVEV, per germline (reference sequence). The CDR3 contains 12 residues. CDR3 nucleotides: TGTGCCAGCCGACAGGGCGATCAGCCCCAGCATTTT. Translated, it gives CASRQGDQPQHF.

This clonotype has just one count. One end of the junction varies from germline; a read error may be responsible. The V call is TRBV7-3, the J call TRBJ1-1; 9 bases are a match to TRBD1. The CDR3 runs 18 residues. Germline V lookup: CDR1 SGHTA, CDR2 FQGTGA. The CDR3 loop reads CASSLTPPGTGFSTEAFF. CDR3 sequence (DNA): TGCGCCAGCAGCTTAACTCCCCCCGGGACAGGGTTTTCTACTGAAGCTTTCTTT.

This chain joins TRBV11-1 and TRBJ2-6; D ambiguous. This CDR3 comprises 14 residues. Looked up from germline, CDR1 is SGHAT and CDR2 is FQDESV (reference sequence). V was shortened by 4 bases and J by 6 bases, with 10 bases between the two germline ends. As DNA, the CDR3 is TGTGCCAGCAGCTCCCTCATATCGGCCAACGTCCTGACTTTC. As protein: CASSSLISANVLTF.

V usage is TRBV29-1 and J usage is TRBJ2-5; the D gene is possibly TRBD2 (6 bases). TRBJ2-1 matches the DNA end more closely, so the J call is doubtful. This CDR3 is 14 amino acids long. Germline-derived CDR1 and CDR2 are SQVTM and ANQGSEA. The CDR3: CSVEGPGLSETQFF. CDR3 sequence (DNA): TGCAGCGTTGAAGGTCCGGGACTGTCGGAGACCCAGTTCTTC.

The rearrangement joins TRBV12-3 or TRBV12-4 to TRBJ2-3; D call uncertain. CDR3 size: 15 residues. Trimming left V 6 bases short and J 0 bases short, with 13 bases between. The chain's CDR3 is CASSPDSRSTDTQYF. The CDR3 bases are TGTGCCAGCAGCCCCGACTCCAGAAGCACAGATACGCAGTATTTT.

The chain recombines TRBV5-6 with TRBJ2-1; D gene unclear. The length of the CDR3 is 16 residues. CDR1 SGHDT and CDR2 YYEEEE come from the germline V gene. V was shortened by 4 bases and J by 2 bases, with 16 bases between the two germline ends. The CDR3 sequence: CASSQEKGTPYNEQFF. The CDR3 bases are TGTGCCAGCAGCCAAGAGAAGGGAACACCCTACAATGAGCAGTTCTTC.

This chain uses TRBV5-5 with TRBJ2-1, with TRBD2 matching 11 bases. Germline CDR1 SGHKS, CDR2 YYEKEE (reference sequence). CDR3 length: 15 amino acids. The junction had 3 bases not matched to a gene; V was cut back by 5 bases and J by 2 bases. CDR3 protein: CASRSSGGPYNEQFF. The CDR3 bases are TGTGCCAGCAGATCTAGCGGGGGGCCCTACAATGAGCAGTTCTTC.

This rearrangement joins TRBV12-3 or TRBV12-4 to TRBJ2-1, with D unclear. The CDR3 loop spans 15 amino acids. V lost 9 bases, J lost 0 bases, and 15 bases lay in between. CDR3 in DNA: TGTGCCAGTGGTCTTGATTCCAGCTCCTACAATGAGCAGTTCTTC. Residues: CASGLDSSSYNEQFF.

The gene calls are TRBV7-3 and TRBJ1-2; 7 bases match TRBD1. The CDR3 extends over 15 amino acids. Germline CDR1 reads SGHTA; CDR2 reads FQGTGA. V lost 0 bases, J lost 3 bases, and 4 bases stayed unmatched. The CDR3 DNA follows: TGTGCCAGCAGCTTAACGGGCAGGGGGGACTATGGCTACACCTTC. The encoded protein is CASSLTGRGDYGYTF.

This clonotype was counted a few times. The junction departs from germline at one end; a sequencing error may be responsible. The gene calls are TRBV7-7 and TRBJ2-1; 9 bases fit TRBD2. The CDR3 extends over 14 amino acids. Germline V CDR1 and CDR2: SSHAT, FNYEAQ (reference sequence). CDR3 in DNA: TGTGCCAGCAGTCCGGGACTAGCTACGGCTGAGCAGTTTTTC. Translated, it gives CASSPGLATAEQFF. Supplemented by reference TRBV7-7 and TRBJ2-1, the full variable domain reads GAGVSQSPRYKVTKRGQDVTLRCDPISSHATLYWYQQALGQGPEFLTYFNYEAQPDKSGLPSDRFSAERPEGSISTLTIQRTEQRDSAMYRCASSPGLATAEQFFGPGTRLTVL.

The V call is TRBV25-1, the J call TRBJ2-1; possibly TRBD1 for D (6 bases). The V end lost 3 bases, the J end lost 0 bases, and 18 bases lay between the germline ends. The CDR3 totals 18 residues. CDR1 and CDR2 from the germline V gene are MGHDK and SYGVNS. CDR3 nucleotide sequence: TGTGCCAGCAGTGATCGTGGGGGACAAAAGAGCTCCTACAATGAGCAGTTCTTC. Protein sequence: CASSDRGGQKSSYNEQFF.

This clonotype was observed a few times. The junction departs from germline at one end; a sequencing error may be responsible. The chain has TRBV7-7 and TRBJ2-1, with 7 positions matching TRBD2. CDR3 length equals 13 residues. Germline assignment: CDR1 SSHAT and CDR2 FNYEAQ (reference sequence). DNA of the CDR3: TGTGCTAGCAGCCGCGCGGGGGAGGGTGAGCAGTTCTTC. This encodes CASSRAGEGEQFF.

This chain links TRBV5-4 with TRBJ2-1; 7 bases map to TRBD1. The last part of the DNA fits TRBJ2-7 better; the J call may be wrong. Germline loops: CDR1 SGHNT, CDR2 YYREEE (reference sequence). The CDR3 runs to 14 residues. For the CDR3, the DNA is TGTGCCAGCAGCCTCGCACTACAGGGGTTAGAGCAGTACTTC. Protein product: CASSLALQGLEQYF.

The chain links TRBV4-1 to TRBJ2-1, with a possible D match to TRBD2 (5 bases). Germline CDR1 reads MGHRA; CDR2 reads YSYEKL. CDR3 length equals 15 residues. The ends were cut back, 0 bases at V and 6 bases at J, with 12 bases in the middle. CDR3 sequence: CASSQEEVTCNEQFF. CDR3 nucleotide sequence: TGCGCCAGCAGCCAAGAGGAGGTCACCTGCAATGAGCAGTTCTTC.

The chain has TRBV27 and TRBJ1-4; D is unclear. Germline lookup yields CDR1 MNHEY and CDR2 SMNVEV (reference sequence). This CDR3 is built from 16 residues. Trimming left V 5 bases short and J 6 bases short, with 19 bases between. In DNA, the CDR3 is TGTGCCAGCAGTCTGATACCCGGCAACCTGGATGAAAAACTGTTTTTT. Translated, it gives CASSLIPGNLDEKLFF.

This clonotype showed up just once. The chain uses TRBV20-1 and TRBJ2-7, with TRBD1 matching over 11 bases. The germline V gene has CDR1 DFQATT and CDR2 SNEGSKA (reference sequence). The CDR3 consists of 16 residues. V trimming: 1 base; J trimming: 2 bases; junction bases outside the gene matches: 7. The CDR3 loop is CSARVGQGAGPYEQYF. CDR3 coding DNA: TGCAGTGCTAGAGTTGGACAGGGGGCGGGTCCCTACGAGCAGTACTTC.

Only a few counts were recorded for this clonotype. The gene calls are TRBV20-1 and TRBJ2-7; 8 nucleotides match TRBD1. This CDR3 is 13 amino acids long. CDR1 is DFQATT, CDR2 SNEGSKA, per germline (reference sequence). V trimming: 5 bases; J trimming: 0 bases; junction bases outside the gene matches: 3. The CDR3 is CSAWTGISYEQYF. Written as DNA, the CDR3 is TGCAGTGCTTGGACAGGGATCTCCTACGAGCAGTACTTC.

The CDR3 protein is CASSHAHTDTQYF. CDR3 nucleotides: TGTGCCAGCAGCCACGCCCACACAGATACGCAGTATTTT. The rearrangement links TRBV11-2 to TRBJ2-3; D gene ambiguous. The germline V gene encodes CDR1 SGHAT and CDR2 FQNNGV. V was pared by 5 bases and J by 2 bases, with 8 bases between. The CDR3 runs to 13 residues.

The J gene is TRBJ2-3, the V gene TRBV6-5; possibly TRBD1 for D (6 bases). Trimming stripped 0 bases from V and 3 bases from J, with 13 bases between. Germline loops: CDR1 MNHEY, CDR2 SVGAGI. The CDR3 extends over 16 amino acids. CDR3 sequence: CASSYSDRPRTDTQYF. The CDR3 nucleotides read TGTGCCAGCAGTTACTCGGACAGACCGAGGACAGATACGCAGTATTTT.

The CDR3 DNA reads as TGTGCCAGCAGCTTAGCGATGGAAGCTGAGCAGTACTTC. It yields the protein CASSLAMEAEQYF. The chain is built from TRBV7-6 and TRBJ2-7; D gene unclear. V lost 0 bases to trimming and J lost 7 bases, with 10 bases between them. Germline V gene data show CDR1 as SGHVS and CDR2 as FNYEAQ. The CDR3 sequence is 13 residues long.